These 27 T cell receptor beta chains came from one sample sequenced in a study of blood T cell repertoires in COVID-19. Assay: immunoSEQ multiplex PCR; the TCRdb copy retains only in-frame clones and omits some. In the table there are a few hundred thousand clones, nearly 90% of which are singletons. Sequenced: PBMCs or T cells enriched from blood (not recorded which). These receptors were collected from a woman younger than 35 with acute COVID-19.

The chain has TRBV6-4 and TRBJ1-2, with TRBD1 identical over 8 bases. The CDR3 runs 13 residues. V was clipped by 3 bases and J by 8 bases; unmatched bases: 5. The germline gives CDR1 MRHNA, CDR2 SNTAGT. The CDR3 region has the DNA TGTGCCAGCAGTGAGACAGGGGTAGGGGGCTACACCTTC. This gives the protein CASSETGVGGYTF.

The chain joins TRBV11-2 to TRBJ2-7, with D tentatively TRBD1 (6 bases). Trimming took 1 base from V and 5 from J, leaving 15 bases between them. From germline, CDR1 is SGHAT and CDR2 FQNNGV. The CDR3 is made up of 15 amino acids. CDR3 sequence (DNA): TGTGCCAGCAGCTTAGCGCCAGGGGCCCCCAACGAGCAGTACTTC. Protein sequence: CASSLAPGAPNEQYF.

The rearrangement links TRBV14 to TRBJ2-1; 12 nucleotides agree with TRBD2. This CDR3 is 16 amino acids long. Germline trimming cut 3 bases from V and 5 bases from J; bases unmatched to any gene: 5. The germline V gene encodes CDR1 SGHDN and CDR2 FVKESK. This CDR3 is CASSHTSGRPHNEQFF. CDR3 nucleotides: TGTGCCAGCAGCCACACTAGCGGGAGGCCCCACAATGAGCAGTTCTTC.

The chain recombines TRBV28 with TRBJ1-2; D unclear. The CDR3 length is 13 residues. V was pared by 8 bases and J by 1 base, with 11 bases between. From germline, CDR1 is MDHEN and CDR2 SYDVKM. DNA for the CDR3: TGTGCCAGCCGTAACAGCTTTAACTATGGCTACACCTTC. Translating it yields CASRNSFNYGYTF.

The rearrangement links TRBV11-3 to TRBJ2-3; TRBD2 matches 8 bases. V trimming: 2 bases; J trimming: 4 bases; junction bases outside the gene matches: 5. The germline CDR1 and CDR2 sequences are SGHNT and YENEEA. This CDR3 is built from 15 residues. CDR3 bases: TGTGCCAGCAGCTTATCAGCGGGAGTCGCAGATACGCAGTATTTT. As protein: CASSLSAGVADTQYF.

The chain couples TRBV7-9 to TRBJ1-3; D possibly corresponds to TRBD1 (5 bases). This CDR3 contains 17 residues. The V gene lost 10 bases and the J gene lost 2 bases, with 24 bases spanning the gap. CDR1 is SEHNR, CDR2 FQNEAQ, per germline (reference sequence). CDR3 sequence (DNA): TGTGCCACGGGGGGTCCAGTCACCCATCCGGCTGGAAACACCATATATTTT. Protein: CATGGPVTHPAGNTIYF.

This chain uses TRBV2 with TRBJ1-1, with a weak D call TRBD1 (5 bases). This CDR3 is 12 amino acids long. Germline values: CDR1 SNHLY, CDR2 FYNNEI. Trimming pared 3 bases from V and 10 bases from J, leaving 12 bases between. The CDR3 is CASSEGPGAAFF. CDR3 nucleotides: TGTGCCAGCAGTGAGGGGCCCGGAGCAGCTTTCTTT.

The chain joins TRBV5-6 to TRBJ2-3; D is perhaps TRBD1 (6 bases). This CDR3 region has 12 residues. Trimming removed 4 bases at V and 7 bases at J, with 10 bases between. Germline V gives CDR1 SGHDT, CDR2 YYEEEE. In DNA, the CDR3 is TGTGCCAGCAGCCCAGGGGTTAATACGCAGTATTTT. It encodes CASSPGVNTQYF.

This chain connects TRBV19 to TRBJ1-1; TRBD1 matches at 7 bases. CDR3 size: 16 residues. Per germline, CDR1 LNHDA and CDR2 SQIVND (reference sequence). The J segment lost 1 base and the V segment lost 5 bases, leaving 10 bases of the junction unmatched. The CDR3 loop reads CASSHRTGIQNTEAFF. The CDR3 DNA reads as TGTGCCAGTAGTCACCGGACAGGAATTCAGAACACTGAAGCTTTCTTT. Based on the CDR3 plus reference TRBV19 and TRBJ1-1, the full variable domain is DGGITQSPKYLFRKEGQNVTLSCEQNLNHDAMYWYRQDPGQGLRLIYYSQIVNDFQKGDIAEGYSVSREKKESFPLTVTSAQKNPTAFYLCASSHRTGIQNTEAFFGQGTRLTVV.

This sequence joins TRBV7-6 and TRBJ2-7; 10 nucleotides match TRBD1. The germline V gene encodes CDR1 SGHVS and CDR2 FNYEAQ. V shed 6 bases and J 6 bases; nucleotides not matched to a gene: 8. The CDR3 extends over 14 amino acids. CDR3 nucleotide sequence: TGTGCCAGCAGTTCCGGGACAGGGGAGGGCGAGCAGTACTTC. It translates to CASSSGTGEGEQYF.

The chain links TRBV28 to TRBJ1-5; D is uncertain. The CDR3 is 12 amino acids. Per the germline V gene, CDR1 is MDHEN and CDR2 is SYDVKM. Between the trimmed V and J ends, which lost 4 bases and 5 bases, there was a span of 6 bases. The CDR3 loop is CASSSVDQPQHF. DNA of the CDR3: TGTGCCAGCAGTTCCGTTGATCAGCCCCAGCATTTT.

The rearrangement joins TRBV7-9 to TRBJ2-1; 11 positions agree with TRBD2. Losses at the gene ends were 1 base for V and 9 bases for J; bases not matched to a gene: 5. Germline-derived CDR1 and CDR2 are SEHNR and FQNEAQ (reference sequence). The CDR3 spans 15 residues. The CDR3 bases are TGTGCCAGCAGCTTAGGAGGGCTAGCGGGAGGTGAGCAGTTCTTC. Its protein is CASSLGGLAGGEQFF. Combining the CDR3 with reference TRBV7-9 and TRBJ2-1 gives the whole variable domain DTGVSQNPRHKITKRGQNVTFRCDPISEHNRLYWYRQTLGQGPEFLTYFQNEAQLEKSRLLSDRFSAERPKGSFSTLEIQRTEQGDSAMYLCASSLGGLAGGEQFFGPGTRLTVL.

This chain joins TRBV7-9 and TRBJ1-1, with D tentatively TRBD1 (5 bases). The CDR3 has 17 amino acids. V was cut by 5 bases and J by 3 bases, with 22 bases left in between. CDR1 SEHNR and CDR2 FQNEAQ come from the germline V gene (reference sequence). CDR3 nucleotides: TGTGCCAGCAGCCCATCCGGGGGGGGGTTTAGAGACACTGAAGCTTTCTTT. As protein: CASSPSGGGFRDTEAFF.

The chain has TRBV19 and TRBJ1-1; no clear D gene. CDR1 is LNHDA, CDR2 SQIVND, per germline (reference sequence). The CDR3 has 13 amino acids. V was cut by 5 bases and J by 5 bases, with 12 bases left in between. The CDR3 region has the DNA TGTGCCAGTAGTCCATCCACGGGGACTGAAGCTTTCTTT. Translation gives CASSPSTGTEAFF.

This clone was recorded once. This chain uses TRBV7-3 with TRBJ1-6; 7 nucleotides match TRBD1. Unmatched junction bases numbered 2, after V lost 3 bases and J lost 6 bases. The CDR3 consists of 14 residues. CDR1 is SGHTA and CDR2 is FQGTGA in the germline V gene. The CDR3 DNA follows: TGTGCCAGCAGCTTCGGGACAGCTAATTCACCCCTCCACTTT. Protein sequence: CASSFGTANSPLHF.

CDR3 loop: CASSPPLAGGKNEQFF. The CDR3 DNA sequence: TGTGCCAGCAGTCCCCCCCTAGCGGGAGGAAAAAATGAGCAGTTCTTC. V and J are TRBV27 and TRBJ2-1, with TRBD2 identical over 11 bases. The V gene end was trimmed by 5 bases and the J gene end by 7 bases; junction bases not matched to a gene: 10. The CDR3 runs to 16 residues. Per the germline V gene, CDR1 is MNHEY and CDR2 is SMNVEV (reference sequence).

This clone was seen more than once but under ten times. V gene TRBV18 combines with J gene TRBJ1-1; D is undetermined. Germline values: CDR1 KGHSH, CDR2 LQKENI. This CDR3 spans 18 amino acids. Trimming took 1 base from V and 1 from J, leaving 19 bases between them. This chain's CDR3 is CASSPLGKFVTGNTEAFF. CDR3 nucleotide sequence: TGTGCCAGCTCACCACTAGGAAAATTTGTAACGGGGAACACTGAAGCTTTCTTT.

The CDR3 reads CASSEFVGAIQAQYF. Written as DNA, the CDR3 is TGTGCCAGCAGTGAATTTGTCGGAGCAATACAAGCCCAGTACTTC. This chain uses TRBV6-1 with TRBJ2-5; D is unclear. The CDR3 covers 15 residues. The V end lost 2 bases, the J end lost 9 bases, and 19 bases lay between the germline ends. Germline-derived CDR1 and CDR2 are MNHNS and SASEGT.

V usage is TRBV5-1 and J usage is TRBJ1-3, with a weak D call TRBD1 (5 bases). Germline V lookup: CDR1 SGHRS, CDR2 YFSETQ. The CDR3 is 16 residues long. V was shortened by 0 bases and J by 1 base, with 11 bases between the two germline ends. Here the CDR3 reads CASSLDRPISGNTIYF. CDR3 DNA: TGCGCCAGCAGCTTGGACAGGCCCATATCTGGAAACACCATATATTTT. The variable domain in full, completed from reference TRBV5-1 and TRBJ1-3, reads KAGVTQTPRYLIKTRGQQVTLSCSPISGHRSVSWYQQTPGQGLQFLFEYFSETQRNKGNFPGRFSGRQFSNSRSEMNVSTLELGDSALYLCASSLDRPISGNTIYFGEGSWLTVV.

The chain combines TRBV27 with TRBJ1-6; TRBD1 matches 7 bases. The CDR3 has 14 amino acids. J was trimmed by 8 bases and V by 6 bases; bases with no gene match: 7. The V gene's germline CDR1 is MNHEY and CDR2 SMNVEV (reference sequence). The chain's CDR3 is CASRNDREYSPLHF. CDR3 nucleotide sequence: TGTGCCAGCAGGAACGACAGGGAATATTCACCCCTCCACTTT.

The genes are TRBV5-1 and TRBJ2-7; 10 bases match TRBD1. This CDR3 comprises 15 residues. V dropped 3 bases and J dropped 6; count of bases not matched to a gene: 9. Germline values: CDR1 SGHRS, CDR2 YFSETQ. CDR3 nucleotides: TGCGCCAGCAGCTGGCAGGGGACAGGGGACGGCGAGCAGTACTTC. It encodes CASSWQGTGDGEQYF.

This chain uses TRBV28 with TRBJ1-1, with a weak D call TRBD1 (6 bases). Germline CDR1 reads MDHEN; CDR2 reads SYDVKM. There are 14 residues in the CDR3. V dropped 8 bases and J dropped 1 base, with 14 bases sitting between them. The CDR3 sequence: CASQIQGGNTEAFF. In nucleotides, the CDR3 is TGTGCCAGCCAAATACAGGGTGGGAACACTGAAGCTTTCTTT.

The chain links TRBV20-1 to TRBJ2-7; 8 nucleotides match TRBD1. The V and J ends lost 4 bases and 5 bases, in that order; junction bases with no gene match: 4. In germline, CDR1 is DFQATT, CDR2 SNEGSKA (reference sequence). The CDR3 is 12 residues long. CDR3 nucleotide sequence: TGCAGTGCTACTGACAGGGGAGACGAGCAGTACTTC. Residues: CSATDRGDEQYF.

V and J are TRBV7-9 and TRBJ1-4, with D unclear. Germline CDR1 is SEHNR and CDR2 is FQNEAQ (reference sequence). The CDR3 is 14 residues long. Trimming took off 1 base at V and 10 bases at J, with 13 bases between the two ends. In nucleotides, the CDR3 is TGTGCCAGCAGCTTAGAACAGAACGCCGGAAAACTGTTTTTT. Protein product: CASSLEQNAGKLFF.

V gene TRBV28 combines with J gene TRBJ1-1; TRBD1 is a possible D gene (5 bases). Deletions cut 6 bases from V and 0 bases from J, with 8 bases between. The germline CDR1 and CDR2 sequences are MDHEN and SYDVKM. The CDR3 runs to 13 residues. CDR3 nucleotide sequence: TGTGCCAGCAGGCAGGGCGTGAACACTGAAGCTTTCTTT. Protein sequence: CASRQGVNTEAFF.

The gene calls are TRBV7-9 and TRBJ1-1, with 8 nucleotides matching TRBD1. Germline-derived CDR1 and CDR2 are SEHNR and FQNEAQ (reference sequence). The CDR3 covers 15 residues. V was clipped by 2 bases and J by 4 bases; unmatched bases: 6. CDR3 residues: CASSLLLQGGTEAFF. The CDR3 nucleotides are TGTGCCAGCAGCTTACTCTTACAGGGGGGCACTGAAGCTTTCTTT. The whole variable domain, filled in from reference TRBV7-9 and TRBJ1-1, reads DTGVSQNPRHKITKRGQNVTFRCDPISEHNRLYWYRQTLGQGPEFLTYFQNEAQLEKSRLLSDRFSAERPKGSFSTLEIQRTEQGDSAMYLCASSLLLQGGTEAFFGQGTRLTVV.

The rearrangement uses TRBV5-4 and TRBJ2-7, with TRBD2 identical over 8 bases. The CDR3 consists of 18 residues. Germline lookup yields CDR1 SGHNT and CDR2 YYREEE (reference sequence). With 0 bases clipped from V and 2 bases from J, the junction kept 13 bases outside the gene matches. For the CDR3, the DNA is TGTGCCAGCAGCTTGGAGCTAGCGGGTGAATCGTTCCCCTACGAGCAGTACTTC. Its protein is CASSLELAGESFPYEQYF.